This TCR beta chain was retrieved from a study of blood T cell repertoires in COVID-19 (TCRdb year 2020). A note on the overall study: Samples from collaborators originated in the United States, Italy and Spain and spanned both the acute and convalescent phases of COVID-19. The material from the prospective study consisted of cDNA or gDNA derived from T cells, B-cell-depleted T cells, or PBMCs. Deeply sampled blood TCRbeta repertoires from subjects exposed to, actively infected with, or recovered from COVID-19 were included in the dataset. The repertoires were made available in a free public database intended to serve as a resource for research on the immune response to SARS-CoV-2. The samples were drawn from two sources: the first 160 participants of the ongoing ImmuneRACE study, and 1,254 subjects contributed by 6 global collaborators. Sample metadata almost always included a de-identified subject ID, COVID-19 status, age in years and sex. HLA class I and class II types, where available, came from metadata supplied by the sample provider rather than from assay-based typing.

Overall study outcomes, separate from this receptor: The quantity of clinical and demographic metadata differed by source and by participant and was supplied without curation.

The immunoSEQ Assay, a bias-controlled multiplex PCR, was used to amplify TCRbeta CDR3 regions from genomic DNA. The authors' analysis ran thus. Nucleated cell counts per sample were estimated from amplification of reference gene primers within the assay. To quantify the absolute abundance of each unique TCRbeta CDR3 rearrangement, sequence reads were collapsed and filtered. For each sample, productive Simpson clonality was calculated as the square root of Simpson's diversity index across productive rearrangements. Sourced from immuneACCESS, this table was stored by TCRdb with only in-frame sequences that have V and J called. A share of the clones is absent; for the studies checked, an unresolved V gene accounts for under half, and the remainder has no known explanation. That table gives V, J and clone size, and the DNA gave D and trimming. The sample yields 440,000 or so clones; 89% were counted once. Clones ranked in the top ten supply roughly 1.4% of the sample.

A remark on this clone: What antigen it recognizes has not been identified. Base quality data are lacking; no much larger clone is found one base away.

One collaborating source in Seattle enrolled patients while the patients were actively infected and followed the patients over time throughout the course of disease. Collaborating institutions collected whole blood in K2EDTA tubes following their own protocols. Collaborator samples were shipped for TCRbeta analysis as frozen whole blood, isolated PBMCs, or DNA extracted from either sample type. The sequence derives from a woman aged 40 to 50 with COVID-19, enrolled during active disease. Sequenced material: peripheral blood.

The nucleotides are TGTGCCAGCAGTCAGGGGGGCGGCAGGGGGCCGCTGTTTTTT. Its protein is CASSQGGGRGPLFF. The rearranged segments are TRBV6-6 and TRBJ2-2, and TRBD1 matches 8 of the central bases. Inclusive of the bounding cysteine and phenylalanine, the CDR3 is 14 residues long. Only the CDR3 region is kept as DNA, spanning 42 bases read in frame from base 1. V and J are trimmed by 5 bases and 13 bases, and the gene matches miss 12 bases of the junction. The germline V gene (reference sequence) provides CDR1 MNHNY and CDR2 SVGAGI.